This note documents a single T cell receptor beta chain sequence. This specimen belongs to a study of shared T cell receptors in the human thymus. Sequencing used immunoSEQ multiplex PCR; TCRdb keeps in-frame clones, though not all of them. The table has approximately 730,000 clones, 70% to 90% seen once. Trimming removed 3 bases from V and 2 bases from J, with 8 bases in between. The CDR3 contains 13 residues. Looked up from germline, CDR1 is MDHEN and CDR2 is SYDVKM. The sample also formed part of further work on human thymus T cells. That paper states: Thymic resections from corrective heart surgery supplied the tissue. Usage of V and J genes appeared biased in thymic and blood repertoires.

Sequenced input: thymocytes. This sequence was found in a girl under three years old with a congenital heart defect. The rearrangement links TRBV28 to TRBJ2-7; perhaps TRBD1 as D (5 bases). The CDR3 reads CASSFFRAYEQYF. The CDR3 nucleotides are TGTGCCAGCAGTTTTTTCAGGGCCTACGAGCAGTACTTC.